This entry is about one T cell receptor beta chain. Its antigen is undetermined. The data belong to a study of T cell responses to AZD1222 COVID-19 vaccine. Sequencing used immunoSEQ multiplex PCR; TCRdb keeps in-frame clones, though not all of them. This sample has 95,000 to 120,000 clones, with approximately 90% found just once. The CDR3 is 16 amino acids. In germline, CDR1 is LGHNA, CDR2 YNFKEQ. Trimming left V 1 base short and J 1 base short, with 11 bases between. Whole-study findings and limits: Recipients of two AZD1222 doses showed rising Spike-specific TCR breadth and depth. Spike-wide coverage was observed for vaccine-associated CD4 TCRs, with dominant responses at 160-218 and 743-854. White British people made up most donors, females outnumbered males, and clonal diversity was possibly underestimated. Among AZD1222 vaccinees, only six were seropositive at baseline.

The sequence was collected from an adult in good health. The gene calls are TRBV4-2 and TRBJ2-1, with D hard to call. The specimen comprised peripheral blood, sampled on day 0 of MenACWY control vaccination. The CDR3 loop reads CASSQVLSPSYNEQFF. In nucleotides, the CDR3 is TGTGCCAGCAGCCAAGTTTTGTCTCCGTCCTACAATGAGCAGTTCTTC.